Listed here are 6 T cell receptor beta chains from one sample, sequenced in a study of shared clonotypes between healthy human individuals. Naive-designated CD8 cells lacked CD45RO, were positively enriched for CCR7, and omitted terminally differentiated effector memory CD45RA+ cells. Generated by immunoSEQ multiplex PCR, the TCRdb table keeps only in-frame clones and is missing some. The sample lists about 1,800,000 clones, about 95% seen once, with 1.2% in the top ten. The sequencing input was naive CD8+ T cells sorted from blood. The receptor set was obtained from a man in his late teens or twenties in good health.

Points on this clone: Other DNA sequences in the same sample also yield this CDR3. This rearrangement joins TRBV10-1 to TRBJ2-3; D unresolved. The CDR3 is made up of 14 amino acids. V lost 0 bases and J 2 bases, leaving 6 bases between the germline ends. Germline V gene data show CDR1 as WNHNN and CDR2 as SYGVQD (reference sequence). The CDR3 sequence: CASSESRITDTQYF. DNA for the CDR3: TGCGCCAGCAGTGAGTCGAGGATCACAGATACGCAGTATTTT.

V is TRBV28 and J is TRBJ1-5; 10 bases are shared with TRBD1. J was trimmed by 4 bases and V by 5 bases; bases with no gene match: 8. Per the germline V gene, CDR1 is MDHEN and CDR2 is SYDVKM. The CDR3 length is 16 residues. CDR3 residues: CASSLTKGQGNQPQHF. Written as DNA, the CDR3 is TGTGCCAGCAGTCTAACGAAGGGACAGGGGAATCAGCCCCAGCATTTT. Full variable domain (outside the CDR3, taken from reference TRBV28 and TRBJ1-5): DVKVTQSSRYLVKRTGEKVFLECVQDMDHENMFWYRQDPGLGLRLIYFSYDVKMKEKGDIPEGYSVSREKKERFSLILESASTNQTSMYLCASSLTKGQGNQPQHFGDGTRLSIL.

In the case of this clone: The sample has other DNA sequences that encode this CDR3 too. This sequence joins TRBV13 and TRBJ2-7, with D unresolved. CDR3 length: 13 amino acids. V was cut by 0 bases and J by 4 bases, with 7 bases left in between. Germline loops: CDR1 PRHDT, CDR2 FYEKMQ (reference sequence). The CDR3 reads CASSLGTRYEQYF. CDR3 DNA sequence: TGTGCCAGCAGCTTAGGTACGAGGTACGAGCAGTACTTC.

The rearrangement uses TRBV4-1 and TRBJ2-7, with TRBD2 identical over 11 bases. V was clipped by 2 bases and J by 0 bases; unmatched bases: 3. Germline lookup yields CDR1 MGHRA and CDR2 YSYEKL. The length of the CDR3 is 16 residues. CDR3 bases: TGCGCCAGCAGCCAAAGGCTAGCGGGGGGCTCCTACGAGCAGTACTTC. This codes for CASSQRLAGGSYEQYF.

In this sample, this clone turned up a few times. The chain combines TRBV29-1 with TRBJ1-3, with D uncertain. Trimming cost V 6 bases and J 0 bases, with 12 bases left between them. The CDR3 spans 14 residues. Per the germline V gene, CDR1 is SQVTM and CDR2 is ANQGSEA. CDR3 bases: TGCAGCGTCGCCGTCTCCAGCTCTGGAAACACCATATATTTT. Its translation is CSVAVSSSGNTIYF.

The chain joins TRBV30 to TRBJ2-1, with 10 positions matching TRBD2. Germline CDR1 and CDR2: GTSNPN and SVGIG (reference sequence). V shed 2 bases and J 8 bases; nucleotides not matched to a gene: 6. The CDR3 sequence is 14 residues long. CDR3 loop: CAWSSASGSYEQFF. CDR3 coding DNA: TGTGCCTGGAGTTCGGCTAGCGGGAGCTATGAGCAGTTCTTC.